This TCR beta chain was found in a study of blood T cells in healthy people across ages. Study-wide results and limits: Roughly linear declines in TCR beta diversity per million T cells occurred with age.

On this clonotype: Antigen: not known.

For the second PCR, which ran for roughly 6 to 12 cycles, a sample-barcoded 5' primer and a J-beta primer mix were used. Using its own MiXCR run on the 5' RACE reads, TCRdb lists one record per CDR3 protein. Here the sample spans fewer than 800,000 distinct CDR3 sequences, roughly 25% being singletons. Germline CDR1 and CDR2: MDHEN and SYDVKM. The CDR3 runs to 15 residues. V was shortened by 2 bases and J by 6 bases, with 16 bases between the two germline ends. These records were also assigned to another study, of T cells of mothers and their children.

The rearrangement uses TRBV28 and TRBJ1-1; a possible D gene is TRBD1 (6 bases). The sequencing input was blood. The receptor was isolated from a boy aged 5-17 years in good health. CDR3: CASSLAGRGTPEAFF. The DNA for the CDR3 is TGTGCCAGCAGTTTAGCAGGCAGGGGTACCCCTGAAGCTTTCTTT.